One T cell receptor (beta chain) is described in this entry. Its specificity is unknown. The source of the sample is a study of CD8+ T cells in alopecia areata. The investigators collected lesional scalp punch biopsies and peripheral blood from alopecia areata patients. Sorted populations comprised CD4+ and CD8+ T cells obtained from PBMCs. Findings of the study overall: Affected scalp, especially in alopecia totalis/universalis, had a higher clonality than normal scalp did.

Extraction of RNA preceded its reverse transcription into cDNA, which served as the sequencing template. The data were produced by immunoSEQ multiplex PCR, yet TCRdb's version contains in-frame clones alone and is incomplete. The sample consists of more than 90,000 clones, 30% to 40% of them appearing once. The sequence derives from a human donor with alopecia areata. The sequenced sample consisted of CD4+ T cells sorted from blood.

The CDR3 DNA sequence: TGCAGCGTTGAAGGCGGAAACAGTCTGACCCAGTACTTC. It yields the protein CSVEGGNSLTQYF. V is TRBV29-1 and J is TRBJ2-5; D gene uncertain. Germline V gene sequence: CDR1 SQVTM, CDR2 ANQGSEA. CDR3 size: 13 residues. V lost 1 base and J lost 7, with 13 bases in between.